The clone carrying this T cell receptor beta chain was observed many times. The target antigen is unknown. This sample was taken from a study of response to subunit inactivated influenza vaccine. TCRdb recomputed calls from the RT-PCR reads with MiXCR, one row per CDR3 protein. The sample lists about 780,000 distinct CDR3 sequences, around a sixth occurring once. Findings of the study overall: It was the authors' suggestion that each seasonal influenza vaccination recruits few new T cells.

V lost 4 bases, J lost 4 bases, and 8 bases stayed unmatched. CDR3 length: 15 amino acids. The germline gives CDR1 DFQATT, CDR2 SNEGSKA (reference sequence). This receptor was taken from a man in his forties or fifties who received an inactivated influenza vaccine. Here the sequenced sample was PBMCs from blood, taken 5 days after vaccination. The V call is TRBV20-1, the J call TRBJ2-2; 8 bases align to TRBD1. The CDR3 DNA is TGCAGTGCTAAACCAGGGGGCGCGGGCACCGGGGAGCTGTTTTTT. Protein sequence: CSAKPGGAGTGELFF.